This passage covers 3 T cell receptor beta chains from one sample sequenced in a study of beta chain features in type 1 diabetes. General study points: Shortening that was moderate but significant affected the TCRB CDR3s of Type 1 diabetes patients in all four CD4+ subsets.

The investigators reverse transcribed all of the isolated RNA, so they sequenced expressed TCRB transcripts. Sequencing was performed with immunoSEQ multiplex PCR; in TCRdb, only in-frame clones are kept and a portion is missing. The sample consists of 300,000 or so clones, more than 13% of them appearing once. These receptors' antigens are unknown. Material for sequencing was naive CD4+ T cells from blood. These receptor sequences come from a man aged 25-40 years with type 1 diabetes.

The chain employs TRBV7-9 and TRBJ1-2; no reliable D call. The germline V gene encodes CDR1 SEHNR and CDR2 FQNEAQ (reference sequence). This CDR3 has 16 amino acids. Trimming took off 5 bases at V and 7 bases at J, with 23 bases between the two ends. CDR3 sequence (DNA): TGTGCCAGCAGCGCTCCCTTTTCCCGGTTTGTAGCTGGCTACACCTTC. Its translation: CASSAPFSRFVAGYTF.

CDR3 in DNA: TGTGCCACCAGCAGGGAGGACAGGGGGAATCAGCCCCAGCATTTT. It codes for CATSREDRGNQPQHF. V and J are TRBV15 and TRBJ1-5; 10 nucleotides agree with TRBD1. The CDR3 runs 15 residues. From germline, CDR1 is LNHNV and CDR2 YYDKDF (reference sequence). With V trimmed by 3 bases and J by 4 bases, 3 bases remained unmatched.

This clone was recorded a few times. V gene TRBV9 combines with J gene TRBJ2-7, with D perhaps TRBD1 (6 bases). V lost 3 bases and J 6 bases, leaving 13 bases between the germline ends. This CDR3 region has 13 residues. The germline gives CDR1 SGDLS, CDR2 YYNGEE. The DNA of the CDR3 is TGTGCCAGCAGCGGGACGCAGGGGACCGAGCAGTACTTC. Translating gives CASSGTQGTEQYF.